These 2 T cell receptor beta chains were sequenced from one sample in a study of OX40 agonist ivuxolimab in advanced cancers. Libraries were built with the immunoSEQ multiplex PCR assay. Held by TCRdb, this immuneACCESS table contains in-frame sequences only and omits some clones. Under half of the omission traces to an unresolved V gene where checked; the cause of the rest is unknown. For this sample there are 55,000 to 70,000 clones; roughly 90% appear just once. The leading ten clones occupy approximately 8% of the sample. Material: CD4+ or CD8+ T cells sorted from blood, obtained in a trial of the OX40 agonist ivuxolimab. These receptor sequences come from an adult with an advanced solid tumor such as melanoma, head and neck, liver or kidney cancer.

The chain is built from TRBV15 and TRBJ2-7; TRBD1 matches 8 bases. The CDR3 extends over 13 amino acids. Trimming removed 6 bases from V and 2 bases from J; junction bases left unmatched: 3. Germline lookup yields CDR1 LNHNV and CDR2 YYDKDF (reference sequence). The CDR3 coding sequence is TGTGCCACCAGGACAGGGGAGACCTACGAGCAGTACTTC. This sequence encodes CATRTGETYEQYF.

V is TRBV11-2 and J is TRBJ1-2, with TRBD1 matching over 10 bases. CDR1 is SGHAT and CDR2 is FQNNGV in the germline V gene. The CDR3 length is 17 residues. J was trimmed by 4 bases and V by 1 base; bases with no gene match: 9. The CDR3 DNA reads TGTGCCAGCAGCTTAGGAGGGGGACAGGGGCTGTTCTATGGCTACACCTTC. This translates into CASSLGGGQGLFYGYTF.